The 23 T cell receptor beta chains reported below all come from one sample, sequenced in a study of T cells in Graves' hyperthyroidism and ophthalmopathy. TCR beta CDR3 regions were amplified from RNA. The HTBI primer set drove a first-round RT-PCR of the TCR CDR3. MiXCR, run by TCRdb on the multiplex PCR reads, gives a single entry per CDR3 protein. The table has about 640,000 distinct CDR3 sequences, roughly 20% seen once. Sample: blood. Receptors originate from a man under 40 with Graves' ophthalmopathy.

The chain couples TRBV6-1 to TRBJ2-7; D remains unclear. This CDR3 comprises 12 residues. Germline V gene lookup returns CDR1 MNHNS and CDR2 SASEGT. Trimming shortened V by 6 bases and J by 5 bases, and 11 bases separated the two germline ends. The CDR3: CASRLETHEQYF. The CDR3 coding sequence is TGTGCCAGCAGGCTTGAGACCCACGAGCAGTACTTC.

The chain couples TRBV4-1 to TRBJ1-5; D is unresolved. The CDR3 is 14 amino acids. Trimming took 0 bases from V and 9 from J, leaving 12 bases between them. Germline lookup yields CDR1 MGHRA and CDR2 YSYEKL. The CDR3 DNA reads as TGCGCCAGCAGCCAAGAGGTCCCCTTGGGGCCCCAGCATTTT. Its translation is CASSQEVPLGPQHF.

This clonotype was seen at least ten times. The chain recombines TRBV3-1 with TRBJ2-5; TRBD2 might be the D (5 bases). Trimming cost V 1 base and J 9 bases, with 12 bases left between them. Germline assignment: CDR1 LGHDT and CDR2 YNNKEL (reference sequence). This CDR3 is built from 13 residues. CDR3 coding DNA: TGTGCCAGCAGCCAAGGGGAGCGGAGAGCCCAGTACTTC. Translation gives CASSQGERRAQYF.

Only a few counts were recorded for this clonotype. The gene calls are TRBV12-5 and TRBJ1-1; no firm D call. V lost 8 bases, J lost 1 base, and 17 bases lay in between. This CDR3 has 15 amino acids. Germline V gene sequence: CDR1 LGHNT, CDR2 FRNRAP. Here the CDR3 reads CASPPCTAENTEAFF. Written as DNA, the CDR3 is TGTGCTAGTCCACCTTGTACGGCGGAGAACACTGAAGCTTTCTTT.

In this sample, this clonotype turned up a few times. The chain has TRBV24-1 and TRBJ1-1, with a weak D call TRBD1 (6 bases). The V gene's germline CDR1 is KGHDR and CDR2 SFDVKD. The CDR3 totals 16 residues. V was pared by 3 bases and J by 5 bases, with 18 bases between. The chain's CDR3 is CATSDGEGGRGTEAFF. In DNA, the CDR3 is TGTGCCACCAGTGATGGGGAAGGGGGACGGGGTACTGAAGCTTTCTTT.

This clonotype came up a few times. The chain uses TRBV6-7 and TRBJ1-1; D unresolved. TRBV6-7 is given ORF status, its function remaining uncertain. V lost 8 bases and J lost 0, with 19 bases in between. The CDR3 extends over 16 amino acids. CDR3 amino acids: CASFAVAGTVNTEAFF. In nucleotides, the CDR3 is TGTGCCAGCTTCGCCGTCGCGGGTACCGTGAACACTGAAGCTTTCTTT.

At least ten counts were recorded for this clonotype. The CDR3 here is CASRGPRQDTEAFF. The CDR3, as DNA: TGTGCCAGCAGGGGACCAAGACAGGACACTGAAGCTTTCTTT. V gene TRBV6-1 combines with J gene TRBJ1-1, with D perhaps TRBD1 (6 bases). The CDR3 has 14 residues. Trimming left V 6 bases short and J 3 bases short, with 14 bases between. Per germline, CDR1 MNHNS and CDR2 SASEGT.

The chain has TRBV7-9 and TRBJ2-1, with 12 positions matching TRBD2. This CDR3 has 16 amino acids. Trimming took 2 bases from V and 4 from J; bases not matched to a gene: 3. CDR1 is SEHNR, CDR2 FQNEAQ, per germline (reference sequence). CDR3 nucleotides: TGTGCCAGCAGCTTAAGGACTAGCGGGATGTACAATGAGCAGTTCTTC. This codes for CASSLRTSGMYNEQFF. Full variable domain (outside the CDR3, taken from reference TRBV7-9 and TRBJ2-1): DTGVSQNPRHKITKRGQNVTFRCDPISEHNRLYWYRQTLGQGPEFLTYFQNEAQLEKSRLLSDRFSAERPKGSFSTLEIQRTEQGDSAMYLCASSLRTSGMYNEQFFGPGTRLTVL.

To note about this clonotype: A much more abundant neighbour one base away suggests this may be a read error. The chain links TRBV10-3 to TRBJ2-2; possible D gene TRBD1, 6 bases. Germline CDR1 is ENHRY and CDR2 is SYGVKD. CDR3 size: 17 residues. CDR3 bases: TGTGCCATCAGCCACCCCCGAGGGACACCGAACACCGGGAAGCTGTTTTTT. Translation: CAISHPRGTPNTGKLFF.

This clonotype came up a few times. This chain uses TRBV9 with TRBJ2-1; TRBD2 agrees at 9 bases. Germline CDR1 and CDR2: SGDLS and YYNGEE. The CDR3 runs to 16 residues. With V trimmed by 3 bases and J by 5 bases, 9 bases remained unmatched. The CDR3 loop is CASSAEGLAFNNEQFF. The DNA of the CDR3 is TGTGCCAGCAGCGCCGAGGGACTAGCTTTCAACAATGAGCAGTTCTTC.

The rearrangement uses TRBV3-1 and TRBJ2-5; 12 nucleotides agree with TRBD2. Trimming cost V 4 bases and J 5 bases; bases outside gene matches: 8. CDR1 is LGHDT and CDR2 is YNNKEL in the germline V gene (reference sequence). The length of the CDR3 is 16 residues. The CDR3 DNA follows: TGTGCCAGCAGCCGAACGACTAGCGGGAGATGGGAGACCCAGTACTTC. Its protein product is CASSRTTSGRWETQYF.

The chain couples TRBV3-2 to TRBJ2-7; the D call of TRBD1 is as the table states it, not checked on the DNA. TRBV3-2 is labeled a pseudogene. The CDR3 covers 16 residues. For the CDR3, the DNA is TGTGCCAGCAGCCAAGGGTGGGGGGACAGAGTCTACGAGCAGTACTTC. Protein sequence: CASSQGWGDRVYEQYF.

In its sample, this clonotype was seen many times. Here the CDR3 reads CATSTPSATYTQYF. In DNA, the CDR3 is TGTGCCACCAGCACGCCGTCGGCGACTTATACGCAGTATTTT. The genes are TRBV15 and TRBJ2-3; D uncertain. The CDR3 is 14 residues long. Trimming removed 4 bases at V and 7 bases at J, with 15 bases between. Germline CDR1 is LNHNV and CDR2 is YYDKDF (reference sequence).

This clonotype was seen repeatedly, ten times or more. J is TRBJ1-1 and V is TRBV6-1, with 9 bases fitting TRBD1. Per the germline V gene, CDR1 is MNHNS and CDR2 is SASEGT. The CDR3 has 16 amino acids. V gave up 5 bases and J gave up 3 bases; unmatched junction bases: 10. DNA for the CDR3: TGTGCCAGCAGTTCCGGGACAGGGAGTGAAGACACTGAAGCTTTCTTT. This sequence encodes CASSSGTGSEDTEAFF.

This clonotype was detected ten times or more. The chain uses TRBV10-1 and TRBJ1-2, with 7 bases that match TRBD1. With 0 bases clipped from V and 8 bases from J, the junction kept 3 bases outside the gene matches. The CDR3 has 13 residues. CDR1 is WNHNN and CDR2 is SYGVQD in the germline V gene (reference sequence). CDR3 region: CASSESTGFGYTF. The CDR3 coding sequence is TGCGCCAGCAGTGAGTCGACAGGGTTCGGCTACACCTTC.

This chain links TRBV19 with TRBJ2-6; D is ambiguous. The CDR3 runs to 16 residues. V lost 1 base, J lost 4 bases, and 11 bases lay in between. The germline gives CDR1 LNHDA, CDR2 SQIVND (reference sequence). The chain's CDR3 is CASSIGTIWGANVLTF. DNA for the CDR3: TGTGCCAGTAGTATAGGAACGATCTGGGGGGCCAACGTCCTGACTTTC.

This clonotype was seen a handful of times. Written as DNA, the CDR3 is TGTGCCAGCAGCTATACCGGGACGGCAAATCAGCCCCAGCATTTT. Translated, it gives CASSYTGTANQPQHF. The rearrangement joins TRBV28 to TRBJ1-5; possible D gene TRBD1, 5 bases. The germline gives CDR1 MDHEN, CDR2 SYDVKM. Trimming shortened V by 6 bases and J by 4 bases, and 16 bases separated the two germline ends. This CDR3 spans 15 amino acids.

This clonotype was counted ten times or more. The chain links TRBV4-2 to TRBJ2-7, with TRBD2 identical over 10 bases. Germline values: CDR1 LGHNA, CDR2 YNFKEQ. CDR3 length: 16 amino acids. V shed 2 bases, J shed 2 bases, and the junction held 6 bases outside the gene matches. The CDR3 spells CASSQPGTSVTYEQYF. CDR3 sequence (DNA): TGTGCCAGCAGCCAACCCGGGACTAGCGTAACCTACGAGCAGTACTTC.

The V and J genes are TRBV28 and TRBJ1-1; D perhaps matches TRBD1 (6 bases). The V end lost 3 bases, the J end lost 1 base, and 12 bases lay between the germline ends. CDR1 is MDHEN and CDR2 is SYDVKM in the germline V gene. The CDR3 sequence is 15 residues long. The CDR3 DNA follows: TGTGCCAGCAGTTTCGGCGACAGGAGGAACACTGAAGCTTTCTTT. Protein sequence: CASSFGDRRNTEAFF.

The chain recombines TRBV29-1 with TRBJ1-1; the D gene is possibly TRBD1 (5 bases). Trimming stripped 6 bases from V and 3 bases from J, with 14 bases between. The CDR3 is 13 residues long. Germline V gene data show CDR1 as SQVTM and CDR2 as ANQGSEA. Here the CDR3 DNA reads TGCAGCGTCTCTGGGGGGTCCCACACTGAAGCTTTCTTT. Its translation: CSVSGGSHTEAFF.

This clonotype has a handful of counts. This chain links TRBV2 with TRBJ2-2; TRBD1 is a possible D gene (5 bases). Germline assignment: CDR1 SNHLY and CDR2 FYNNEI. V lost 7 bases and J 5 bases, leaving 14 bases between the germline ends. CDR3 size: 14 residues. Written as DNA, the CDR3 is TGTGCCAGCACTATAGACAGCAATACCGGGGAGCTGTTTTTT. This codes for CASTIDSNTGELFF.

This clonotype was counted a few times. J is TRBJ2-1 and V is TRBV15; TRBD2 matches 10 bases. The J segment lost 9 bases and the V segment lost 0 bases, leaving 5 bases of the junction unmatched. The CDR3 totals 15 residues. The germline V gene encodes CDR1 LNHNV and CDR2 YYDKDF (reference sequence). CDR3 sequence: CATSRDPLAGSEQFF. The CDR3, as DNA: TGTGCCACCAGCAGAGATCCACTAGCGGGAAGTGAGCAGTTCTTC.

In its sample, this clonotype was seen many times. The chain recombines TRBV28 with TRBJ2-4, with 12 bases lining up with TRBD2. CDR1 is MDHEN, CDR2 SYDVKM, per germline. The trim removed 4 bases at V and 6 bases at J, leaving 1 base unmatched. The CDR3 covers 14 residues. DNA for the CDR3: TGTGCCAGCAGTTCGACTAGCGGGGGAAACATTCAGTACTTC. It yields the protein CASSSTSGGNIQYF.